The present T cell receptor beta chain was sequenced within a study of human T cells and chemical hapten exposure. Study at large: Patch tests applied 0.01% DPC to the upper back and were scored after 6 days.

Attachment of unique molecular identifiers to individual cDNA molecules was performed in the library. Original data processing: Across samples, TCR counts had a median of 95,638 and ranged from about 20,000 to 750,000. TCRdb ran MiXCR on the RACE reads and lists one entry per CDR3 protein. These V and J calls originate from TCRdb's pipeline instead of the authors' own analysis. The sample has tens of thousands of distinct CDR3 sequences, over 8.5% seen once. Time point given: patch test 3, about 24 weeks after DPC sensitization. Treatment: therapeutic diphenylcyclopropenone sensitization with weekly scalp DPC. Alopecia patients between 18 and 70 years old and suitable for DPC were used as donors. The CDR3 spans 17 residues. The germline V gene has CDR1 LNHNV and CDR2 YYDKDF (reference sequence). Trimming took off 1 base at V and 1 base at J, with 14 bases between the two ends.

This receptor was identified in a woman in her forties or fifties with alopecia areata. Some clones in this sample may be carry-over from other donors' samples. The chain carries TRBV15 and TRBJ1-5; D call uncertain. Sequenced here: whole blood, sampled in connection with sensitization to the hapten diphenylcyclopropenone (DPC). CDR3 sequence reads: CATSRGAQSRSNQPQHF. The CDR3, as DNA: TGTGCCACCAGCAGAGGAGCCCAATCACGAAGCAATCAGCCCCAGCATTTT. Full variable domain (remainder filled in from reference TRBV15 and TRBJ1-5): DAMVIQNPRYQVTQFGKPVTLSCSQTLNHNVMYWYQQKSSQAPKLLFHYYDKDFNNEADTPDNFQSRRPNTSFCFLDIRSPGLGDTAMYLCATSRGAQSRSNQPQHFGDGTRLSIL.